This T cell receptor beta chain is from a study of identical twins. Template switching supplied a universal primer site; unique molecular identifiers were carried on the cDNA. Using its own MiXCR run on the 5' RACE reads, TCRdb lists one record per CDR3 protein. The sample includes more than 600,000 distinct CDR3 sequences, 18% of them seen just once. Germline assignment: CDR1 SEHNR and CDR2 FQNEAQ (reference sequence). The CDR3 runs 17 residues. Losses at the gene ends were 6 bases for V and 3 bases for J; bases not matched to a gene: 14. This same sample was also taken into another study, of T cells expressing NK-cell markers.

The receptor comes from a woman younger than 35 in good health. Sequences were obtained from PBMCs. The chain couples TRBV7-9 to TRBJ2-3; 8 bases align to TRBD2. The DNA of the CDR3 is TGTGCCAGCAGGTCTCGCAGGGCACTAGCGGAGACAGATACGCAGTATTTT. This encodes CASRSRRALAETDTQYF.